Below, 8 T cell receptor beta chains from the same sample are listed, as sequenced in a study of T cell responses to AZD1222 COVID-19 vaccine. Profiled with immunoSEQ multiplex PCR; TCRdb holds only in-frame clones, not every one. This table has roughly 160,000 clones, about 92% appearing once. The sequenced sample was peripheral blood, obtained on day 0 of AZD1222 vaccination. Receptor source: an adult in good health.

V usage is TRBV25-1 and J usage is TRBJ1-6; no clear D. This CDR3 region has 17 residues. The germline gives CDR1 MGHDK, CDR2 SYGVNS. Trimming shortened V by 5 bases and J by 9 bases, and 23 bases separated the two germline ends. The CDR3 protein is CASSRPGGSTLGSPLHF. In DNA, the CDR3 is TGTGCCAGCAGTCGCCCCGGTGGGAGCACTCTTGGTTCACCCCTCCACTTT.

The chain links TRBV5-4 to TRBJ1-2, with no clear D. Trimming took 8 bases from V and 5 from J, leaving 19 bases between them. Germline V gives CDR1 SGHNT, CDR2 YYREEE (reference sequence). This CDR3 comprises 14 residues. This CDR3 is CARERTVGVYGYTF. CDR3 sequence (DNA): TGTGCCAGAGAAAGGACTGTCGGTGTATATGGCTACACCTTC.

The chain carries TRBV7-8 and TRBJ2-7, with TRBD2 identical over 10 bases. J gave up 2 bases and V 8 bases, and 6 bases lay outside the gene matches. Germline CDR1 reads SGHVS; CDR2 reads FQNEAQ. This CDR3 is 14 amino acids long. CDR3 sequence (DNA): TGTGCCAGCGCCAAGCGGGGGGGGGCCTACGAGCAGTACTTC. It specifies CASAKRGGAYEQYF. The full variable domain, completed using reference TRBV7-8 and TRBJ2-7, is GAGVSQSPRYKVAKRGQDVALRCDPISGHVSLFWYQQALGQGPEFLTYFQNEAQLDKSGLPSDRFFAERPEGSVSTLKIQRTQQEDSAVYLCASAKRGGAYEQYFGPGTRLTVT.

This clone was observed once. The V gene is TRBV19, the J gene TRBJ1-2; 8 nucleotides agree with TRBD1. Per germline, CDR1 LNHDA and CDR2 SQIVND (reference sequence). The CDR3 has 15 amino acids. Germline trimming cut 5 bases from V and 4 bases from J; bases unmatched to any gene: 9. As DNA, the CDR3 is TGTGCCAGTAGTTTCCGAGGACAGGGCGGCTATGGCTACACCTTC. It specifies CASSFRGQGGYGYTF.

The rearrangement links TRBV12-3 or TRBV12-4 to TRBJ2-7, with TRBD1 as a possible D gene (6 bases). The V end lost 7 bases, the J end lost 3 bases, and 13 bases lay between the germline ends. The CDR3 length is 13 residues. The CDR3 coding sequence is TGTGCCAGCACCCTTGGACAGAGCTACGAGCAGTACTTC. This translates into CASTLGQSYEQYF.

This chain uses TRBV6-5 with TRBJ1-1; D is perhaps TRBD1 (6 bases). Germline V gene lookup returns CDR1 MNHEY and CDR2 SVGAGI. The CDR3 sequence is 14 residues long. Trimming took off 6 bases at V and 3 bases at J, with 14 bases between the two ends. CDR3 coding DNA: TGTGCCAGCAGAATCACAGGGACGGACACTGAAGCTTTCTTT. Its translation is CASRITGTDTEAFF.

The rearrangement uses TRBV6-5 and TRBJ2-3; D call uncertain. CDR1 and CDR2 (germline): MNHEY, SVGAGI. The CDR3 runs to 13 residues. V was shortened by 6 bases and J by 0 bases, with 7 bases between the two germline ends. DNA of the CDR3: TGTGCCAGCAGAGAGGTTAGCACAGATACGCAGTATTTT. This sequence encodes CASREVSTDTQYF.

The gene calls are TRBV5-6 and TRBJ2-7; the D is unclear. V shed 0 bases and J shed 3 bases, with 7 bases lying between them. Germline values: CDR1 SGHDT, CDR2 YYEEEE. The CDR3 extends over 13 amino acids. The CDR3 reads CASSLEQYYEQYF. The CDR3 DNA follows: TGTGCCAGCAGCTTGGAGCAGTACTACGAGCAGTACTTC.